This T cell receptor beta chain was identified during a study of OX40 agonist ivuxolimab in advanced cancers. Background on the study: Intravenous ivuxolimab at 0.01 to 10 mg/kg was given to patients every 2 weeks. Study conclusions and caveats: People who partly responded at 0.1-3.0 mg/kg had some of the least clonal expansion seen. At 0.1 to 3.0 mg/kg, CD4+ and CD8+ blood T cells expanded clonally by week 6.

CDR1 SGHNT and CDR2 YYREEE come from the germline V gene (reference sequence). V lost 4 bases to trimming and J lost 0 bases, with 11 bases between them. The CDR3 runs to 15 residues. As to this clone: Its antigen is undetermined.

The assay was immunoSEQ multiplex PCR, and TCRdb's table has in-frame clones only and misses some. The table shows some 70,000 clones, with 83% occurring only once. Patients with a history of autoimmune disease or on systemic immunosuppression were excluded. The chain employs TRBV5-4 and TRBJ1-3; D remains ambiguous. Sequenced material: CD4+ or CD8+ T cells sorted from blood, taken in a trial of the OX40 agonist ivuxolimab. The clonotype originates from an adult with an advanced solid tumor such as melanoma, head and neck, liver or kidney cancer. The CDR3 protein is CASSQDTYSGNTIYF. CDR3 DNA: TGTGCCAGCAGCCAAGACACCTACTCTGGAAACACCATATATTTT.